The 27 T cell receptor beta chains reported below all come from one sample, sequenced in a study of graft-versus-host responses after intestinal transplantation. TCRdb's table, derived via immunoSEQ multiplex PCR, lists solely in-frame clones and lacks some. Found here are some 96,000 clones, 87% of them singletons; the top ten hold more than 0.75%. These receptors have no identified antigens. The sample here was unstimulated CD4+ T cells sorted from spleen or lymph node cells, taken before transplant. These receptors all stem from a human donor who was the organ donor for an intestinal transplant.

The chain uses TRBV6-1 and TRBJ2-1; 7 bases are a match to TRBD1. CDR1 is MNHNS and CDR2 is SASEGT in the germline V gene. This CDR3 comprises 17 residues. Trimming cost V 4 bases and J 1 base; bases outside gene matches: 10. The CDR3 nucleotides read TGTGCCAGCAGTGGTACCGGGACAGAGAGATCCTACAATGAGCAGTTCTTC. Its translation: CASSGTGTERSYNEQFF.

This chain uses TRBV5-1 with TRBJ1-2; D might be TRBD1 (5 bases). Germline CDR1 SGHRS, CDR2 YFSETQ. The V and J ends lost 1 base and 7 bases respectively, with 8 bases between them. The CDR3 covers 12 residues. The CDR3 DNA follows: TGCGCCAGCAGCTTGAGGGGTCGTGGCTACACCTTC. Translating it yields CASSLRGRGYTF.

The chain carries TRBV4-1 and TRBJ1-2; D may be TRBD1 (5 bases). The ends were cut back, 0 bases at V and 6 bases at J, with 23 bases in the middle. CDR1 MGHRA and CDR2 YSYEKL come from the germline V gene. The CDR3 sequence is 18 residues long. CDR3 coding DNA: TGCGCCAGCAGCCAAGACCCGGGGCGCAGACTAAGTGATGATGGCTACACCTTC. This encodes CASSQDPGRRLSDDGYTF.

For this clone: Other DNA variants within this sample encode the same CDR3. The chain combines TRBV5-1 with TRBJ2-3; 7 nucleotides agree with TRBD2. This CDR3 has 15 amino acids. Germline V gene lookup returns CDR1 SGHRS and CDR2 YFSETQ. V was clipped by 1 base and J by 2 bases; unmatched bases: 4. The DNA for the CDR3 is TGCGCCAGCAGCTTGTCAGGGAGGGACACAGATACGCAGTATTTT. It encodes CASSLSGRDTDTQYF.

The CDR3 protein is CASRGLRGSEQYF. Written as DNA, the CDR3 is TGTGCCAGCAGGGGGCTGCGGGGCTCCGAGCAGTACTTC. This chain uses TRBV6-5 with TRBJ2-7, with D possibly matching TRBD2 (6 bases). The CDR3 spans 13 residues. CDR1 is MNHEY, CDR2 SVGAGI, per germline. V was shortened by 6 bases and J by 6 bases, with 15 bases between the two germline ends.

CDR3 in DNA: TGTGCCAGCAGTCCCCCCGGGATAAACACTGAAGCTTTCTTT. Translation gives CASSPPGINTEAFF. The chain uses TRBV6-5 and TRBJ1-1, with D hard to call. The germline V gene has CDR1 MNHEY and CDR2 SVGAGI. V gave up 5 bases and J gave up 2 bases, with 12 bases separating them. The CDR3 sequence is 14 residues long.

The V gene is TRBV6-5, the J gene TRBJ1-1, with D hard to call. The length of the CDR3 is 15 residues. Trimming took off 5 bases at V and 11 bases at J, with 24 bases between the two ends. Germline V gene data show CDR1 as MNHEY and CDR2 as SVGAGI. CDR3: CASSPESPAVGWAFF. The CDR3 region has the DNA TGTGCCAGCAGTCCTGAATCCCCGGCAGTCGGGTGGGCTTTCTTT.

The count of this clone is one. The chain employs TRBV7-2 and TRBJ1-4; D ambiguous. CDR3 length: 11 amino acids. Per germline, CDR1 SGHTA and CDR2 FQGNSA. V lost 4 bases, J lost 12 bases, and 9 bases lay in between. The CDR3 region has the DNA TGTGCCAGCAGCTCGGCCTCTGAACTGTTTTTT. It is translated as CASSSASELFF.

The chain employs TRBV7-2 and TRBJ2-2; TRBD1 agrees at 9 bases. V was clipped by 6 bases and J by 3 bases; unmatched bases: 8. Germline CDR1 is SGHTA and CDR2 is FQGNSA. The CDR3 loop spans 16 amino acids. In nucleotides, the CDR3 is TGTGCCAGCAGTACGGCCGGGACAGGGTACACCGGGGAGCTGTTTTTT. Translating gives CASSTAGTGYTGELFF. Full variable domain (missing parts from reference TRBV7-2 and TRBJ2-2): GAGVSQSPSNKVTEKGKDVELRCDPISGHTALYWYRQSLGQGLEFLIYFQGNSAPDKSGLPSDRFSAERTGGSVSTLTIQRTQQEDSAVYLCASSTAGTGYTGELFFGEGSRLTVL.

CDR3 DNA: TGCGCCAGCAGCCCTCGGACAGGCTGGAGTCAGCCCCAGCATTTT. Translated, it gives CASSPRTGWSQPQHF. The chain combines TRBV4-1 with TRBJ1-5; 7 bases map to TRBD1. This CDR3 is 15 amino acids long. With V trimmed by 4 bases and J by 6 bases, 9 bases remained unmatched. The V gene's germline CDR1 is MGHRA and CDR2 YSYEKL.

The DNA for the CDR3 is TGTGCCAGCAGTTCCTCAGCCACACGGGGAGAAAAACTGTTTTTT. Its protein product is CASSSSATRGEKLFF. The rearrangement joins TRBV28 to TRBJ1-4; D gene uncertain. Trimming pared 4 bases from V and 8 bases from J, leaving 17 bases between. This CDR3 has 15 amino acids. From germline, CDR1 is MDHEN and CDR2 SYDVKM.

The chain combines TRBV28 with TRBJ1-2; D remains ambiguous. The germline gives CDR1 MDHEN, CDR2 SYDVKM. Trimming took off 7 bases at V and 7 bases at J, with 22 bases between the two ends. CDR3 length equals 15 residues. CDR3 in DNA: TGTGCCAGCACCCAATCCCCCACGGGAACCGGTGGCTACACCTTC. Protein sequence: CASTQSPTGTGGYTF.

The J gene is TRBJ2-7, the V gene TRBV30; D unresolved. This CDR3 region has 11 residues. CDR1 and CDR2 from the germline V gene are GTSNPN and SVGIG (reference sequence). V lost 2 bases and J lost 7, with 9 bases in between. The chain's CDR3 is CAWSNPQEQYF. Written as DNA, the CDR3 is TGTGCCTGGAGTAATCCTCAGGAGCAGTACTTC.

This clone turned up a few times. The rearrangement joins TRBV28 to TRBJ2-6, with D maybe TRBD1 (5 bases). From germline, CDR1 is MDHEN and CDR2 SYDVKM. Trimming took off 4 bases at V and 0 bases at J, with 16 bases between the two ends. This CDR3 comprises 18 residues. DNA of the CDR3: TGTGCCAGCAGTTCCCCCCAGGGCTCACTCTCTGGGGCCAACGTCCTGACTTTC. It is translated as CASSSPQGSLSGANVLTF.

This clone was observed a single time. The CDR3 loop reads CASSPTRQGPNTEAFF. Here the CDR3 DNA reads TGTGCCAGCAGTCCCACTCGTCAGGGCCCTAACACTGAAGCTTTCTTT. The chain carries TRBV27 and TRBJ1-1; D possibly corresponds to TRBD1 (5 bases). The CDR3 is made up of 16 amino acids. Trimming took 5 bases from V and 2 from J, leaving 18 bases between them. Germline V gene lookup returns CDR1 MNHEY and CDR2 SMNVEV (reference sequence).

This chain links TRBV6-1 with TRBJ1-5, with no clear D. This CDR3 comprises 12 residues. Germline V gene lookup returns CDR1 MNHNS and CDR2 SASEGT. With 2 bases removed from V and 9 bases from J, the gap between germline ends came to 8 bases. The CDR3 DNA is TGTGCCAGCAGTGAACTTTGGCCGCCCCAGCATTTT. As protein: CASSELWPPQHF.

V and J are TRBV5-1 and TRBJ2-7; possibly TRBD1 for D (6 bases). The length of the CDR3 is 14 residues. Germline CDR1 reads SGHRS; CDR2 reads YFSETQ. The V end was cut by 3 bases, the J end by 5 bases, with 15 bases between. This CDR3 reads CASSSANDRNEQYF. The CDR3 region has the DNA TGCGCCAGCAGCTCCGCGAATGACAGGAACGAGCAGTACTTC.

The chain has TRBV7-8 and TRBJ1-5, with D tentatively TRBD1 (5 bases). CDR1 and CDR2 (germline): SGHVS, FQNEAQ. The length of the CDR3 is 15 residues. Trimming stripped 5 bases from V and 3 bases from J, with 14 bases between. CDR3 DNA: TGTGCCAGCAGCCCGAAGGGACGGTTCAATCAGCCCCAGCATTTT. Translated: CASSPKGRFNQPQHF.

The V gene is TRBV28, the J gene TRBJ2-2; tentatively, D is TRBD1 or TRBD2 (5 bases each). There are 16 residues in the CDR3. CDR1 is MDHEN and CDR2 is SYDVKM in the germline V gene. V lost 2 bases and J lost 0, with 10 bases in between. The CDR3 coding sequence is TGTGCCAGCAGTTTAGGGACGCGCCCGAACACCGGGGAGCTGTTTTTT. Protein: CASSLGTRPNTGELFF.

This rearrangement joins TRBV7-2 to TRBJ1-5, with 8 bases that match TRBD1. Trimming removed 5 bases from V and 3 bases from J; junction bases left unmatched: 6. The germline CDR1 and CDR2 sequences are SGHTA and FQGNSA. The CDR3 extends over 15 amino acids. The DNA for the CDR3 is TGTGCCAGCAGCCCCCGGGACAGGCCCAATCAGCCCCAGCATTTT. Encoded protein: CASSPRDRPNQPQHF.

V usage is TRBV7-2 and J usage is TRBJ1-2, with D possibly being TRBD1 (6 bases). There are 15 residues in the CDR3. CDR1 is SGHTA, CDR2 FQGNSA, per germline. V lost 4 bases to trimming and J lost 1 base, with 13 bases between them. The CDR3: CASSSPGGNNYGYTF. CDR3 nucleotide sequence: TGTGCCAGCAGCTCTCCTGGGGGCAATAACTATGGCTACACCTTC.

The rearrangement uses TRBV10-3 and TRBJ2-1, with TRBD2 matching 8 bases. Losses at the gene ends were 6 bases for V and 9 bases for J; bases not matched to a gene: 7. This CDR3 has 13 amino acids. Germline V gives CDR1 ENHRY, CDR2 SYGVKD. The CDR3 DNA reads as TGTGCCATCAGGCCGGGGGGGGGCGGTGAGCAGTTCTTC. Translated, it gives CAIRPGGGGEQFF.

The gene calls are TRBV4-1 and TRBJ2-5, with D tentatively TRBD2 (7 bases). The CDR3 covers 16 residues. Germline values: CDR1 MGHRA, CDR2 YSYEKL. Trimming took off 3 bases at V and 2 bases at J, with 16 bases between the two ends. As DNA, the CDR3 is TGCGCCAGCAGCCATTTGGGGGGGCCACGTCAAGAGACCCAGTACTTC. Translating it yields CASSHLGGPRQETQYF.

As to this clone: The same CDR3 also results from other DNA sequences found in this sample. V and J are TRBV10-3 and TRBJ2-1; D unresolved. Germline values: CDR1 ENHRY, CDR2 SYGVKD. V lost 2 bases, J lost 4 bases, and 3 bases lay in between. The CDR3 sequence is 12 residues long. CDR3 sequence (DNA): TGTGCCATCAGTGAGGGATACAATGAGCAGTTCTTC. Translation gives CAISEGYNEQFF.

This clone was seen once. This chain links TRBV5-1 with TRBJ2-3; 7 bases align to TRBD1. Germline V gives CDR1 SGHRS, CDR2 YFSETQ. The ends lost 1 base at V and 2 bases at J; junction bases unmatched: 10. The CDR3 consists of 17 residues. In DNA form, the CDR3 reads TGCGCCAGCAGCTTGAATCCGGCCAGGGGGAACACAGATACGCAGTATTTT. Amino acids: CASSLNPARGNTDTQYF.

V usage is TRBV11-2 and J usage is TRBJ1-1; possible D gene TRBD1, 5 bases. The germline CDR1 and CDR2 sequences are SGHAT and FQNNGV. The CDR3 is 14 amino acids. Trimming stripped 2 bases from V and 5 bases from J, with 12 bases between. The CDR3 DNA reads as TGTGCCAGCAGCTTACTGGGGGGGGTTACTGAAGCTTTCTTT. Protein: CASSLLGGVTEAFF.

The chain is built from TRBV5-1 and TRBJ2-7; TRBD2 might be the D (7 bases). The CDR3 is 16 residues long. From germline, CDR1 is SGHRS and CDR2 YFSETQ. V lost 1 base and J lost 3, with 17 bases in between. In nucleotides, the CDR3 is TGCGCCAGCAGCTTGTTGGGGCCAGGGGAGGGCTACGAGCAGTACTTC. This codes for CASSLLGPGEGYEQYF.